The sequence of this T cell receptor beta chain was determined in a study of blood T cell repertoires in COVID-19 (dated by TCRdb to about 2020). Background for the entire study: Samples from collaborators originated in the United States, Italy and Spain and spanned both the acute and convalescent phases of COVID-19. The material from the prospective study consisted of cDNA or gDNA derived from T cells, B-cell-depleted T cells, or PBMCs. Deeply sampled blood TCRbeta repertoires from subjects exposed to, actively infected with, or recovered from COVID-19 were included in the dataset. The repertoires were released in a freely available public database intended as a resource for research on the immune response to SARS-CoV-2. The samples were drawn from the first 160 participants of the ongoing ImmuneRACE study and from some 1,300 subjects provided by 6 global collaborators. Sample metadata almost always included a de-identified subject ID, COVID-19 status, age in years and sex. Where HLA class I and class II types were available, the types were taken from metadata supplied by the sample provider, not from assay-based typing. What the research found in general, with its limitations: Clinical and demographic metadata were provided uncurated, with the amount varying by source and participant.

From a lookup of the germline V gene (reference sequence), CDR1 and CDR2 are SEHNR and FQNEAQ. V is pruned by 5 bases and J by 4 bases, leaving 7 bases of the junction without a gene match. CDR3 length: 14 amino acids, cysteine to phenylalanine. The DNA shown is the 42-base CDR3, in frame from base 1. The collaborating institutions used their own protocols to collect whole blood in K2EDTA tubes. For TCRbeta analysis, collaborators shipped samples in one of three forms: frozen whole blood, isolated PBMCs, or DNA extracted from either of those sample types. In the case of this clone: The antigen this receptor binds is unknown. Base quality data are lacking; no much larger clone is found one base away.

TCRbeta CDR3 regions were amplified from genomic DNA using the immunoSEQ Assay, a bias-controlled multiplex PCR. The authors' analysis ran thus. Nucleated cell counts per sample were estimated from amplification of reference gene primers within the assay. To quantify the absolute abundance of each unique TCRbeta CDR3 rearrangement, sequence reads were collapsed and filtered. For each sample, productive Simpson clonality was calculated by taking the square root of Simpson's diversity index across productive rearrangements. This is the immuneACCESS table as TCRdb keeps it, with only in-frame sequences that have V and J called. A part of the clones is gone; compared with another copy, unresolved V genes explain less than half, and the rest is unexplained. Clonal size and the V and J genes are those of that table, whereas D and trimming came from the DNA. This sample lists 70,000 to 100,000 clones; roughly 80% were detected once. The ten largest clonotypes hold roughly 15% of the sample.

Source material: peripheral blood. This sequence originates from a woman aged 80 or over with acute or convalescent COVID-19. The rearranged chain carries TRBV7-9 and TRBJ1-1, with 7 central nucleotides matching TRBD1. The CDR3 region has the sequence CASSPTGQITEAFF. The nucleotide sequence reads TGTGCCAGCAGCCCAACGGGACAGATCACTGAAGCTTTCTTT.